This entry lists 6 T cell receptor beta chains sequenced from one sample in a study of T cell responses to AZD1222 COVID-19 vaccine. Sequencing used immunoSEQ multiplex PCR; TCRdb keeps in-frame clones, though not all of them. This sample has roughly 56,000 clones; over 75% occur once, and the top ten carry around 15%. This specimen was peripheral blood, taken on day 0 of AZD1222 vaccination. These receptors all come from an adult in good health.

The chain couples TRBV27 to TRBJ2-1; D ambiguous. CDR1 MNHEY and CDR2 SMNVEV come from the germline V gene (reference sequence). The CDR3 loop spans 12 amino acids. Trimming took 7 bases from V and 8 from J, leaving 12 bases between them. CDR3 region: CASTLDGYEQFF. CDR3 nucleotide sequence: TGTGCCAGCACCCTGGATGGCTATGAGCAGTTCTTC.

The chain links TRBV11-1 to TRBJ2-7, with unresolved D. The germline gives CDR1 SGHAT, CDR2 FQDESV (reference sequence). Trimming pared 2 bases from V and 2 bases from J, leaving 13 bases between. The CDR3 covers 15 residues. The CDR3 bases are TGTGCCAGCAGCTTAAGCCCCCTCGAAACCTACGAGCAGTACTTC. Amino acids: CASSLSPLETYEQYF.

The chain links TRBV18 to TRBJ2-3; D is uncertain. The CDR3 consists of 14 residues. Germline-derived CDR1 and CDR2 are KGHSH and LQKENI. Trimming left V 0 bases short and J 4 bases short, with 8 bases between. In nucleotides, the CDR3 is TGTGCCAGCTCACCACCAGGGCAGGCAGATACGCAGTATTTT. Translation gives CASSPPGQADTQYF.

The rearrangement joins TRBV6-5 to TRBJ2-2, with 8 nucleotides matching TRBD1. The ends lost 6 bases at V and 6 bases at J; junction bases unmatched: 6. The CDR3 length is 14 residues. Germline V gene data show CDR1 as MNHEY and CDR2 as SVGAGI. DNA of the CDR3: TGTGCCAGCAGAAGGACAGGGTCCCCCGGGGAGCTGTTTTTT. Protein product: CASRRTGSPGELFF.

The count of this clone is one. This specimen includes other DNA sequences encoding the same CDR3. This sequence joins TRBV9 and TRBJ2-2; 10 nucleotides align to TRBD2. The CDR3 extends over 16 amino acids. V shed 4 bases, J shed 2 bases, and the junction held 5 bases outside the gene matches. The germline V gene encodes CDR1 SGDLS and CDR2 YYNGEE. The CDR3 loop is CASSPLAGGNTGELFF. The CDR3 coding sequence is TGTGCCAGCAGCCCCTTAGCGGGGGGTAACACCGGGGAGCTGTTTTTT. Using reference TRBV9 and TRBJ2-2 for the parts outside the CDR3, the full variable domain is DSGVTQTPKHLITATGQRVTLRCSPRSGDLSVYWYQQSLDQGLQFLIQYYNGEERAKGNILERFSAQQFPDLHSELNLSSLELGDSALYFCASSPLAGGNTGELFFGEGSRLTVL.

This chain uses TRBV5-1 with TRBJ1-1; 8 nucleotides line up with TRBD1. Per germline, CDR1 SGHRS and CDR2 YFSETQ. The V segment lost 6 bases and the J segment 6 bases; nucleotides outside the gene matches: 10. The CDR3 runs 14 residues. The CDR3 DNA follows: TGCGCCAGCACCAGGGAACAGGGGGTATCTGAAGCTTTCTTT. Amino acids: CASTREQGVSEAFF.